This entry lists 18 T cell receptor beta chains sequenced from one sample in a study of blood T cell repertoires in COVID-19. The table came from immunoSEQ multiplex PCR; TCRdb's copy has only in-frame clones and leaves some out. The sample has some 220,000 clones, more than 65% seen once. The source material was peripheral blood. The receptors here all came from a woman in her twenties or thirties who had recovered from COVID-19.

The V and J genes are TRBV27 and TRBJ2-7; possibly TRBD1 for D (5 bases). The CDR3 length is 13 residues. Germline V gene sequence: CDR1 MNHEY, CDR2 SMNVEV (reference sequence). V was pared by 3 bases and J by 3 bases, with 9 bases between. In nucleotides, the CDR3 is TGTGCCAGCAGTTTGGGGCTTCTCTACGAGCAGTACTTC. Encoded protein: CASSLGLLYEQYF.

The V and J genes are TRBV6-5 and TRBJ2-1; 11 bases match TRBD2. V was clipped by 8 bases and J by 5 bases; unmatched bases: 5. The CDR3 runs to 14 residues. Germline-derived CDR1 and CDR2 are MNHEY and SVGAGI. The CDR3 DNA is TGTGCCAGCCAGGGACTAGCGGAAAACAATGAGCAGTTCTTC. Its translation is CASQGLAENNEQFF.

The genes are TRBV7-3 and TRBJ2-7; 9 nucleotides match TRBD1. This CDR3 comprises 14 residues. The germline V gene encodes CDR1 SGHTA and CDR2 FQGTGA. The junction had 3 bases not matched to a gene; V was cut back by 2 bases and J by 4 bases. CDR3 region: CASSLRQGVYEQYF. The CDR3 DNA follows: TGTGCCAGCAGCTTACGACAGGGGGTTTACGAGCAGTACTTC.

The chain carries TRBV10-3 and TRBJ2-1; 9 nucleotides line up with TRBD1. The CDR3 loop spans 16 amino acids. The germline gives CDR1 ENHRY, CDR2 SYGVKD. V trimming: 2 bases; J trimming: 6 bases; junction bases outside the gene matches: 8. The CDR3 DNA is TGTGCCATCAGTGAGCGCGGGACAGGGCTCCTCAATGAGCAGTTCTTC. Its translation: CAISERGTGLLNEQFF.

The sample holds many counts of this clone. This chain uses TRBV7-9 with TRBJ2-1; unclear D gene. The germline V and J ends were trimmed by 2 bases and 8 bases, with 7 bases remaining between them. Germline values: CDR1 SEHNR, CDR2 FQNEAQ (reference sequence). The CDR3 runs to 12 residues. Written as DNA, the CDR3 is TGTGCCAGCAGCTTAAGGCAGGATGAGCAGTTCTTC. This gives the protein CASSLRQDEQFF.

The chain has TRBV2 and TRBJ2-7; the match to TRBD1 covers 7 bases. CDR1 is SNHLY and CDR2 is FYNNEI in the germline V gene. V trimming: 2 bases; J trimming: 3 bases; junction bases outside the gene matches: 4. The CDR3 totals 14 residues. CDR3 coding DNA: TGTGCCAGCAGTGAAAACAGGGGATACTACGAGCAGTACTTC. This encodes CASSENRGYYEQYF.

Here the CDR3 reads CARSTGEQYF. The CDR3 nucleotides read TGTGCCAGATCGACGGGGGAGCAGTACTTC. The chain links TRBV2 to TRBJ2-7, with a possible D match to TRBD2 (5 bases). The germline CDR1 and CDR2 sequences are SNHLY and FYNNEI. Between the trimmed V and J ends, which lost 9 bases and 7 bases, there was a span of 10 bases. The CDR3 loop spans 10 amino acids.

J is TRBJ2-7 and V is TRBV28, with TRBD2 matching 7 bases. The ends lost 6 bases at V and 1 base at J; junction bases unmatched: 15. Germline CDR1 is MDHEN and CDR2 is SYDVKM. The CDR3 length is 17 residues. The CDR3 region is CASSTLGSGIRSYEQYF. In DNA, the CDR3 is TGTGCCAGCAGCACCCTGGGGAGCGGGATTAGGTCCTACGAGCAGTACTTC.

The DNA for the CDR3 is TGCGCCAGCAGCGAAAACGGTGCCTACAATGAGCAGTTCTTC. Translation gives CASSENGAYNEQFF. This chain connects TRBV5-1 to TRBJ2-1; D gene unclear. There are 14 residues in the CDR3. V was clipped by 4 bases and J by 2 bases, with 10 bases between them. The germline gives CDR1 SGHRS, CDR2 YFSETQ.

The rearrangement links TRBV28 to TRBJ2-3, with 7 bases aligning to TRBD2. Germline lookup yields CDR1 MDHEN and CDR2 SYDVKM. Trimming cost V 3 bases and J 6 bases; bases outside gene matches: 15. This CDR3 is 17 amino acids long. This CDR3 is CASSLPGTGGFVDTQYF. In nucleotides, the CDR3 is TGTGCCAGCAGTTTGCCCGGGACGGGGGGATTTGTGGATACGCAGTATTTT. Drawing the rest from reference TRBV28 and TRBJ2-3, the complete variable domain is DVKVTQSSRYLVKRTGEKVFLECVQDMDHENMFWYRQDPGLGLRLIYFSYDVKMKEKGDIPEGYSVSREKKERFSLILESASTNQTSMYLCASSLPGTGGFVDTQYFGPGTRLTVL.

The chain recombines TRBV27 with TRBJ2-3; tentative D call: TRBD1 (5 bases). This CDR3 is built from 11 residues. V gave up 8 bases and J gave up 4 bases, with 7 bases separating them. Germline CDR1 MNHEY, CDR2 SMNVEV (reference sequence). CDR3 sequence reads: CASVGPDTQYF. For the CDR3, the DNA is TGTGCCAGCGTGGGGCCAGATACGCAGTATTTT.

V and J are TRBV15 and TRBJ2-7; D perhaps matches TRBD2 (5 bases). From germline, CDR1 is LNHNV and CDR2 YYDKDF (reference sequence). With 0 bases removed from V and 6 bases from J, the gap between germline ends came to 12 bases. The CDR3 is made up of 14 amino acids. The CDR3 loop is CATSRDPSSAEQYF. CDR3 bases: TGTGCCACCAGCAGAGATCCGAGTAGCGCCGAGCAGTACTTC.

V and J are TRBV7-9 and TRBJ2-3, with D hard to call. This CDR3 has 14 residues. V was shortened by 5 bases and J by 0 bases, with 9 bases between the two germline ends. Germline V gene lookup returns CDR1 SEHNR and CDR2 FQNEAQ (reference sequence). CDR3 region: CASSRGLSTDTQYF. CDR3 DNA sequence: TGTGCCAGCAGCCGCGGCCTTAGCACAGATACGCAGTATTTT. Full variable domain (outside the CDR3, taken from reference TRBV7-9 and TRBJ2-3): DTGVSQNPRHKITKRGQNVTFRCDPISEHNRLYWYRQTLGQGPEFLTYFQNEAQLEKSRLLSDRFSAERPKGSFSTLEIQRTEQGDSAMYLCASSRGLSTDTQYFGPGTRLTVL.

V gene TRBV7-3 combines with J gene TRBJ2-3; 7 bases agree with TRBD1. This CDR3 has 15 residues. The trim removed 4 bases at V and 5 bases at J, leaving 9 bases unmatched. Germline V gives CDR1 SGHTA, CDR2 FQGTGA. The CDR3 nucleotides read TGTGCCAGCAGCTCTCGACAGGGAAGAGGAGATACGCAGTATTTT. It is translated as CASSSRQGRGDTQYF. The full variable domain, rest sourced from reference TRBV7-3 and TRBJ2-3, is GAGVSQTPSNKVTEKGKYVELRCDPISGHTALYWYRQSLGQGPEFLIYFQGTGAADDSGLPNDRFFAVRPEGSVSTLKIQRTERGDSAVYLCASSSRQGRGDTQYFGPGTRLTVL.

The rearrangement joins TRBV13 to TRBJ1-4; a possible D gene is TRBD1 (6 bases). CDR1 and CDR2 from the germline V gene are PRHDT and FYEKMQ (reference sequence). The ends were cut back, 5 bases at V and 6 bases at J, with 16 bases in the middle. The CDR3 extends over 15 amino acids. The CDR3: CASSGQGPQDEKLFF. CDR3 coding DNA: TGTGCCAGCAGCGGTCAGGGGCCCCAGGATGAAAAACTGTTTTTT.

This chain links TRBV7-2 with TRBJ1-1; 7 bases match TRBD1. CDR1 is SGHTA, CDR2 FQGNSA, per germline. This CDR3 contains 16 residues. The V and J ends lost 5 bases and 3 bases, in that order; junction bases with no gene match: 12. CDR3 region: CASSKRQGGRDTEAFF. The CDR3 DNA follows: TGTGCCAGCAGCAAGAGGCAGGGGGGACGGGACACTGAAGCTTTCTTT.

The gene calls are TRBV7-3 and TRBJ1-5; D gene ambiguous. In germline, CDR1 is SGHTA, CDR2 FQGTGA. CDR3 size: 16 residues. The ends were cut back, 5 bases at V and 2 bases at J, with 16 bases in the middle. The CDR3 loop is CASSPLGRNGNQPQHF. The CDR3 DNA reads as TGTGCCAGCAGCCCCCTGGGGAGGAATGGCAATCAGCCCCAGCATTTT.

The chain carries TRBV7-8 and TRBJ2-6; the match to TRBD1 covers 10 bases. J was trimmed by 0 bases and V by 4 bases; bases with no gene match: 9. The CDR3 is 19 residues long. CDR1 and CDR2 (germline): SGHVS, FQNEAQ. CDR3 in DNA: TGTGCCAGCAGCTCCCAGACCTGGACAGGGGGCTCTGGGGCCAACGTCCTGACTTTC. Protein product: CASSSQTWTGGSGANVLTF.